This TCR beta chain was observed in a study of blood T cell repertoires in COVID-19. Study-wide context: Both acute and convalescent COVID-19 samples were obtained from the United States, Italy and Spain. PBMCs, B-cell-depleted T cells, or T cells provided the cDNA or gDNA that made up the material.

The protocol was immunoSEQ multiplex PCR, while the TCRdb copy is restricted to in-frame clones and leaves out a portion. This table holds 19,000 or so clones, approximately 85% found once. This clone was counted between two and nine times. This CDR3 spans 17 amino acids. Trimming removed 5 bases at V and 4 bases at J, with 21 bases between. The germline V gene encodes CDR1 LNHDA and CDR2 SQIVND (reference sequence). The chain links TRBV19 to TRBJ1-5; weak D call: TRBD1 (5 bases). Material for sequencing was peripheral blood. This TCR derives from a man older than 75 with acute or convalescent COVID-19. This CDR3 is CASSSHQAGRKNQPQHF. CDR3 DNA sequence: TGTGCCAGTAGTTCCCACCAAGCAGGGAGGAAAAATCAGCCCCAGCATTTT.